This TCR beta chain comes out of a study of blood T cell repertoires in COVID-19. Overall study context: Donors in the United States, Italy and Spain gave samples during acute or convalescent COVID-19.

Original handling: Amplified reference gene primers provided the basis for estimating nucleated cell counts. Assay used: immunoSEQ multiplex PCR; TCRdb lists only in-frame clones, some missing. The V and J calls and the clone size are those of that table, but D and trimming were determined from the DNA. The sample records some 380,000 clones, 80% to 90% being singletons. Categorization into cohorts depended on clinical history that participants reported. The origin of this receptor is a man aged 30 to 39 who had recovered from COVID-19. The sequenced material came from PBMCs or T cells enriched from blood (not recorded which).

In nucleotides, the CDR3 is TGTGCCAGCAGCGAGGGAGGGACTCCCGATGGAAACACCATATATTTT. The encoded protein is CASSEGGTPDGNTIYF. This sequence joins TRBV5-6 and TRBJ1-3, with TRBD1 as a possible D gene (5 bases). Germline V gene sequence: CDR1 SGHDT, CDR2 YYEEEE. The CDR3 sequence is 16 residues long. V was shortened by 4 bases and J by 3 bases, with 17 bases between the two germline ends.